The rows below give T cell receptor beta chains drawn from one sample of a study of T cell responses to AZD1222 COVID-19 vaccine. Sequenced by immunoSEQ multiplex PCR; TCRdb stores in-frame clones only, minus some. The sample gives 65,000 to 90,000 clones, about 91% of which show up once; about a fifth is in the top ten. The specimen comprised peripheral blood, sampled on day 0 of AZD1222 vaccination. All receptors derive from an adult in good health. The CDR3 runs from the conserved cysteine through the conserved F or W. The order of the fields is V gene, D gene, J gene, clone size, CDR3 protein, CDR3 DNA. D genes are given only for firm matches. The size entry is marked missing in some rows and otherwise reads once, few, many or a size class.

TRBV6-4	NA	TRBJ2-2	NA	CASSQSGITGELFF	TGTGCCAGCAGTCAATCAGGGATAACCGGGGAGCTGTTTTTT
TRBV5-1	NA	TRBJ2-7	NA	CASSLGLYEQYF	TGCGCCAGCAGCTTGGGGCTCTACGAGCAGTACTTC
TRBV6-4	NA	TRBJ1-5	NA	CASSEQSNQPQHF	TGTGCCAGCAGTGAGCAGTCCAATCAGCCCCAGCATTTT
TRBV28	NA	TRBJ1-6	NA	CASSFEPSSPLHF	TGTGCCAGCAGTTTCGAGCCATCCTCACCCCTCCACTTT
TRBV6-1	TRBD1	TRBJ2-7	NA	CASSEYRGRYEQYF	TGTGCCAGCAGTGAATACAGGGGGAGGTACGAGCAGTACTTC
TRBV21-1	NA	TRBJ2-1	once	CASSKGGTSDNEQFF	TGTGCCAGCAGCAAAGGAGGGACTAGCGACAATGAGCAGTTCTTC
TRBV28	TRBD1	TRBJ1-5	NA	CASSSAFMHDRGMGNQPQHF	TGTGCCAGCAGTTCAGCATTTATGCACGACAGGGGTATGGGCAATCAGCCCCAGCATTTT
TRBV10-2	NA	TRBJ2-1	NA	CASKREGTSSYNEQFF	TGCGCCAGCAAAAGGGAAGGGACGAGCTCCTACAATGAGCAGTTCTTC
TRBV6-1	TRBD1	TRBJ1-2	NA	CASSEGTGTGYTF	TGTGCCAGCAGTGAGGGGACAGGGACTGGCTACACCTTC
TRBV9	TRBD1	TRBJ2-5	NA	CASTVTGTGKETQYF	TGTGCCAGCACCGTTACCGGGACAGGGAAAGAGACCCAGTACTTC
TRBV5-1	NA	TRBJ2-7	NA	CASSLTVYEQYF	TGCGCCAGCAGCCTGACGGTATACGAGCAGTACTTC
TRBV27	NA	TRBJ1-6	NA	CASSKGQKNSPLHF	TGTGCCAGCAGCAAAGGACAGAAGAATTCACCCCTCCACTTT
TRBV18	TRBD2	TRBJ2-1	NA	CATTPPLPGLAGELNEQFF	TGTGCCACCACACCGCCGCTCCCCGGACTAGCGGGAGAGTTAAATGAGCAGTTCTTC
TRBV3-1/TRBV3-2	TRBD1	TRBJ1-6	NA	CASRPTGVDNSPLHF	TGTGCCAGCAGACCCACAGGGGTCGATAATTCACCCCTCCACTTT
TRBV7-9	TRBD2	TRBJ2-5	NA	CASSLGGLAGDQETQYF	TGTGCCAGCAGCTTGGGAGGACTAGCGGGGGATCAAGAGACCCAGTACTTC
TRBV9	NA	TRBJ2-2	NA	CASSVGGGTGELFF	TGTGCCAGCAGCGTAGGAGGGGGCACCGGGGAGCTGTTTTTT
TRBV6-5	NA	TRBJ2-6	NA	CASAPSGANVLTF	TGTGCCAGCGCCCCTAGTGGGGCCAACGTCCTGACTTTC
TRBV29-1	NA	TRBJ1-1	NA	CSARGGLTEAFF	TGCAGCGCTCGCGGGGGACTCACTGAAGCTTTCTTT
TRBV28	TRBD2	TRBJ2-7	NA	CASSPGLAVESYEQYF	TGTGCCAGCAGTCCGGGACTAGCGGTCGAGTCCTACGAGCAGTACTTC
TRBV3-1/TRBV3-2	NA	TRBJ2-1	NA	CASSQDLGGNEQFF	TGTGCCAGCAGCCAAGATCTGGGTGGCAATGAGCAGTTCTTC
TRBV5-1	NA	TRBJ1-1	few	CASSAAGNFGNTEAFF	TGCGCCAGCAGCGCCGCCGGGAACTTCGGTAACACTGAAGCTTTCTTT
TRBV30	NA	TRBJ2-7	NA	CAWSVDYSDYPYEQYF	TGTGCCTGGAGTGTCGACTACTCCGACTACCCCTACGAGCAGTACTTC
TRBV11-2	TRBD2	TRBJ2-7	once	CASSLAGGLADF	TGTGCCAGCAGCTTAGCCGGAGGACTAGCCGACTTC
TRBV28	NA	TRBJ1-4	NA	CASRSNEKLFF	TGTGCCAGCAGGAGCAATGAAAAACTGTTTTTT
TRBV30	NA	TRBJ2-7	NA	CAWSVAAYEQYF	TGTGCCTGGAGTGTCGCGGCCTACGAGCAGTACTTC
TRBV20-1	NA	TRBJ1-5	few	CSASLAADQPQHF	TGCAGTGCTAGTCTCGCGGCCGATCAGCCCCAGCATTTT